This entry describes one T cell receptor beta chain. The antigen is unknown. Healthy Caucasians alone served as donors. This specimen belongs to a study of identical twins. Study findings and constraints: Zero-insertion results could be subject to partial confounding by invariant MAIT and iNKT cells. Alpha sequences that were out-of-frame and twin-shared showed an excess of low generation probability.

The germline CDR1 and CDR2 sequences are SGDLS and YYNGEE. The CDR3 consists of 15 residues. V lost 0 bases and J 5 bases, leaving 13 bases between the germline ends. The authors used template switching to add a universal primer site and gave cDNA unique molecular identifiers. A single record per CDR3 protein comes from TCRdb applying MiXCR to the 5' RACE reads. The sample lists hundreds of thousands of distinct CDR3 sequences, over 8.5% seen once, with approximately 0.96% in the top ten. Separately, the same data were catalogued under a study of yellow fever vaccine responses in identical twins.

This TCR derives from a woman between 18 and 30 years old in good health. The genes are TRBV9 and TRBJ2-3, with D perhaps matching TRBD2 (5 bases). Sequencing used PBMCs. In DNA, the CDR3 is TGTGCCAGCAGCGTAGATGCTTTAGCGAGAGATACGCAGTATTTT. This gives the protein CASSVDALARDTQYF.